The 7 T cell receptor beta chains below all came from one sample that was sequenced in a study of blood T cell repertoires in COVID-19. Profiled with immunoSEQ multiplex PCR; TCRdb holds only in-frame clones, not every one. The sample lists a few hundred thousand clones, 86% seen once, with around 2% in the top ten. The specimen was peripheral blood. Receptors were obtained from a man aged 30 to 39 who had recovered from COVID-19.

Here the CDR3 DNA reads TGTGCCTGGATAGGTCAGGGGAAGGCCGGGGAGCTGTTTTTT. Amino acid sequence: CAWIGQGKAGELFF. The V gene is TRBV30, the J gene TRBJ2-2; possible D gene TRBD1, 6 bases. The CDR3 has 14 amino acids. The V end lost 4 bases, the J end lost 6 bases, and 15 bases lay between the germline ends. Germline lookup yields CDR1 GTSNPN and CDR2 SVGIG (reference sequence).

The V call is TRBV10-1, the J call TRBJ2-7; 7 bases map to TRBD1. The CDR3 has 15 amino acids. Germline values: CDR1 WNHNN, CDR2 SYGVQD (reference sequence). V gave up 4 bases and J gave up 0 bases; unmatched junction bases: 6. CDR3 protein: CASSAYGQDSYEQYF. The DNA for the CDR3 is TGCGCCAGCAGTGCATATGGACAGGACTCCTACGAGCAGTACTTC.

This chain connects TRBV6-4 to TRBJ2-1, with TRBD1 identical over 10 bases. The CDR3 totals 14 residues. In germline, CDR1 is MRHNA, CDR2 SNTAGT. The junction had 11 bases not matched to a gene; V was cut back by 5 bases and J by 13 bases. CDR3 bases: TGTGCCAGCAGTACCGGACAGGGGGTCCCTGACCAGTTCTTC. This sequence encodes CASSTGQGVPDQFF.

This chain uses TRBV29-1 with TRBJ2-1; 7 bases are a match to TRBD1. This CDR3 region has 13 residues. Unmatched junction bases numbered 3, after V lost 3 bases and J lost 4 bases. Germline values: CDR1 SQVTM, CDR2 ANQGSEA. The CDR3, as DNA: TGCAGCGTTGATACAGGGGCTTACAATGAGCAGTTCTTC. It encodes CSVDTGAYNEQFF.

This chain links TRBV6-1 with TRBJ2-7, with TRBD1 matching 7 bases. CDR3 size: 15 residues. The V gene end was trimmed by 0 bases and the J gene end by 3 bases; junction bases not matched to a gene: 5. Germline lookup yields CDR1 MNHNS and CDR2 SASEGT. The DNA for the CDR3 is TGTGCCAGCAGTGAAGCGACGGACAGGATCTACGAGCAGTACTTC. Protein sequence: CASSEATDRIYEQYF.

V gene TRBV6-5 combines with J gene TRBJ1-5, with TRBD1 as a possible D gene (5 bases). This CDR3 comprises 14 residues. Germline CDR1 MNHEY, CDR2 SVGAGI. V lost 8 bases to trimming and J lost 6 bases, with 17 bases between them. The CDR3 loop reads CASQDYQGGQPQHF. The CDR3 DNA follows: TGTGCCAGCCAGGACTATCAGGGTGGTCAGCCCCAGCATTTT.

The chain recombines TRBV6-6 with TRBJ2-3; D is unresolved. Trimming pared 2 bases from V and 6 bases from J, leaving 6 bases between. There are 12 residues in the CDR3. Germline values: CDR1 MNHNY, CDR2 SVGAGI (reference sequence). This CDR3 reads CASSYEADTQYF. The CDR3 coding sequence is TGTGCCAGCAGTTACGAGGCGGATACGCAGTATTTT.